The 24 T cell receptor beta chains below were found in one sample sequenced in a study of T cells in narcolepsy. Profiling relied on immunoSEQ multiplex PCR, and the TCRdb table lists in-frame clones only, not all of them. Of approximately 17,000 clones detected, 72% appear once; the ten largest clones hold around 15%. Sequenced sample: CD45RA- memory CD8+ T cells from PBMCs. These receptors originate from a human donor with narcolepsy.

The chain recombines TRBV5-6 with TRBJ1-2, with D tentatively TRBD1 (6 bases). With 6 bases removed from V and 8 bases from J, the gap between germline ends came to 14 bases. The CDR3 consists of 12 residues. CDR1 and CDR2 (germline): SGHDT, YYEEEE. As DNA, the CDR3 is TGTGCCAGCACCTCAGGGGCGGGAGGCTACACCTTC. Protein: CASTSGAGGYTF.

The J gene is TRBJ2-7, the V gene TRBV19; the D call may be TRBD1 or TRBD2 (5 bases each). Germline V CDR1 and CDR2: LNHDA, SQIVND (reference sequence). The CDR3 consists of 16 residues. Trimming stripped 1 base from V and 2 bases from J, with 15 bases between. CDR3 region: CASSIGGYQGAYEQYF. DNA for the CDR3: TGTGCCAGTAGTATAGGAGGTTATCAGGGAGCCTACGAGCAGTACTTC.

The chain employs TRBV18 and TRBJ1-5, with unresolved D. The CDR3 sequence is 18 residues long. Germline values: CDR1 KGHSH, CDR2 LQKENI. V dropped 2 bases and J dropped 2 bases, with 19 bases sitting between them. CDR3: CASSPVQGSEIGNQPQHF. Here the CDR3 DNA reads TGTGCCAGCTCACCAGTACAAGGGTCCGAAATAGGCAATCAGCCCCAGCATTTT.

This clone has only a few counts. The chain couples TRBV28 to TRBJ2-7; 9 positions match TRBD1. Germline CDR1 MDHEN, CDR2 SYDVKM. This CDR3 contains 16 residues. V dropped 5 bases and J dropped 4; count of bases not matched to a gene: 12. The CDR3 sequence: CASSDPETGQGYEQYF. In DNA form, the CDR3 reads TGTGCCAGCAGTGATCCGGAGACCGGACAGGGGTACGAGCAGTACTTC.

The J gene is TRBJ1-5, the V gene TRBV5-1, with 7 bases fitting TRBD1. CDR1 SGHRS and CDR2 YFSETQ come from the germline V gene. Trimming took 3 bases from V and 4 from J; bases not matched to a gene: 1. The CDR3 runs to 13 residues. The CDR3 spells CASSSTGNQPQHF. CDR3 in DNA: TGCGCCAGCAGCTCGACAGGGAATCAGCCCCAGCATTTT.

CDR3 nucleotide sequence: TGTGCCAGCAGCTCCCTGTGGACTAGCGGGCCGAGCTCCTACAATGAGCAGTTCTTC. Amino acids: CASSSLWTSGPSSYNEQFF. This sequence joins TRBV7-6 and TRBJ2-1; 11 bases align to TRBD2. V dropped 4 bases and J dropped 0; count of bases not matched to a gene: 11. The CDR3 runs to 19 residues. Germline values: CDR1 SGHVS, CDR2 FNYEAQ.

The chain couples TRBV7-8 to TRBJ2-7; maybe TRBD1 (5 bases). Germline CDR1 SGHVS, CDR2 FQNEAQ. Trimming left V 2 bases short and J 1 base short, with 9 bases between. CDR3 size: 14 residues. CDR3 nucleotides: TGTGCCAGCAGCTTACCAGGGTCGTCCTACGAGCAGTACTTC. Translation gives CASSLPGSSYEQYF.

This clone turned up a few times. CDR3 loop: CASSLGAGRSYGYTF. The CDR3 DNA follows: TGTGCCAGCAGCTTAGGGGCAGGGCGTTCGTATGGCTACACCTTC. The V and J genes are TRBV11-2 and TRBJ1-2, with D possibly being TRBD1 (5 bases). V lost 1 base, J lost 5 bases, and 14 bases lay in between. This CDR3 spans 15 amino acids. Germline CDR1 reads SGHAT; CDR2 reads FQNNGV. Using reference TRBV11-2 and TRBJ1-2 for the parts outside the CDR3, the full variable domain is EAGVAQSPRYKIIEKRQSVAFWCNPISGHATLYWYQQILGQGPKLLIQFQNNGVVDDSQLPKDRFSAERLKGVDSTLKIQPAKLEDSAVYLCASSLGAGRSYGYTFGSGTRLTVV.

The V call is TRBV7-6, the J call TRBJ2-1; TRBD1 matches 10 bases. CDR1 is SGHVS and CDR2 is FNYEAQ in the germline V gene. After removal of 8 bases from V and 9 bases from J, the junction contained 10 bases not matched to a gene. The CDR3 runs 14 residues. The CDR3 DNA sequence: TGTGCCAGCCTACCGGGACAGGGGATCGGTGAGCAGTTCTTC. Encoded protein: CASLPGQGIGEQFF.

This clone has a single count. The rearrangement uses TRBV6-5 and TRBJ2-7; 7 positions match TRBD1. Germline V gives CDR1 MNHEY, CDR2 SVGAGI. J lost 6 bases, V lost 5 bases, and 4 bases had no gene match. The CDR3 extends over 12 amino acids. The CDR3 bases are TGTGCCAGCAGTGCCGGGACAGTCGAGCAGTACTTC. The encoded protein is CASSAGTVEQYF.

In the case of this clone: Other nucleotide sequences from this sample produce the same CDR3. The chain employs TRBV4-1 and TRBJ1-4; D remains ambiguous. Per germline, CDR1 MGHRA and CDR2 YSYEKL. The germline V and J ends were trimmed by 2 bases and 8 bases, with 9 bases remaining between them. This CDR3 is 13 amino acids long. DNA of the CDR3: TGCGCCAGCAGCCAATTTCAAGGAGAAAAACTGTTTTTT. The encoded protein is CASSQFQGEKLFF.

This rearrangement joins TRBV6-5 to TRBJ1-1; D ambiguous. The CDR3 contains 11 residues. Germline-derived CDR1 and CDR2 are MNHEY and SVGAGI. Trimming shortened V by 4 bases and J by 1 base, and 1 base separated the two germline ends. The CDR3 DNA is TGTGCCAGCAGTTGGAACACTGAAGCTTTCTTT. Its protein product is CASSWNTEAFF.

CDR3 region: CASRPTSLGEQYF. The CDR3 bases are TGTGCCAGCAGACCGACTAGTCTAGGGGAGCAGTACTTC. The chain uses TRBV6-6 and TRBJ2-7; perhaps TRBD2 as D (6 bases). There are 13 residues in the CDR3. The germline V gene has CDR1 MNHNY and CDR2 SVGAGI (reference sequence). Trimming removed 6 bases from V and 7 bases from J, with 16 bases in between.

This chain uses TRBV16 with TRBJ2-3, with D unclear. The length of the CDR3 is 15 residues. The V gene lost 1 base and the J gene lost 0 bases, with 8 bases spanning the gap. From germline, CDR1 is KGHSY and CDR2 FQNENV. CDR3 sequence (DNA): TGTGCCAGCAGCCAATTTGGGCAGAGCACAGATACGCAGTATTTT. This encodes CASSQFGQSTDTQYF.

V usage is TRBV9 and J usage is TRBJ2-5; maybe TRBD2 (7 bases). The J call is doubtful: the DNA matches TRBJ2-7 better. CDR1 and CDR2 from the germline V gene are SGDLS and YYNGEE. The CDR3 is 15 residues long. The CDR3: CASSVAGGGSYEQYF. The CDR3 DNA sequence: TGTGCCAGCAGCGTAGCGGGGGGCGGGTCCTACGAGCAGTACTTC.

This clone was recorded once. This chain connects TRBV9 to TRBJ2-1, with 10 bases matching TRBD2. Germline V gene data show CDR1 as SGDLS and CDR2 as YYNGEE. The CDR3 runs 17 residues. Trimming removed 4 bases from V and 4 bases from J; junction bases left unmatched: 11. The CDR3 spells CASSPQPGLASYNEQFF. The CDR3 DNA is TGTGCCAGCAGCCCTCAGCCGGGACTAGCGTCGTACAATGAGCAGTTCTTC.

The rearrangement links TRBV5-5 to TRBJ1-2; possible D gene TRBD1, 5 bases. The V gene lost 0 bases and the J gene lost 6 bases, with 15 bases spanning the gap. This CDR3 is 15 amino acids long. Germline V gene data show CDR1 as SGHKS and CDR2 as YYEKEE (reference sequence). CDR3 sequence: CASSLAEEGRNGYTF. The CDR3 DNA reads TGTGCCAGCAGCTTGGCCGAAGAGGGGCGGAATGGCTACACCTTC.

The V and J genes are TRBV2 and TRBJ2-7; a possible D gene is TRBD1 (6 bases). CDR1 is SNHLY, CDR2 FYNNEI, per germline. CDR3 length: 14 residues. V was shortened by 4 bases and J by 4 bases, with 14 bases between the two germline ends. The CDR3 bases are TGTGCCAGCAGTGTCACAGGGAGATTTTACGAGCAGTACTTC. Protein product: CASSVTGRFYEQYF.

V is TRBV2 and J is TRBJ2-7; 9 bases align to TRBD2. Germline CDR1 SNHLY, CDR2 FYNNEI. Germline trimming cut 2 bases from V and 3 bases from J; bases unmatched to any gene: 5. This CDR3 is 15 amino acids long. CDR3 region: CASSESSGMGYEQYF. CDR3 nucleotides: TGTGCCAGCAGTGAATCTAGCGGGATGGGCTACGAGCAGTACTTC.

The chain couples TRBV7-7 to TRBJ2-5; D call uncertain. This CDR3 is built from 12 residues. The V end was cut by 5 bases, the J end by 5 bases, with 9 bases between. Germline V lookup: CDR1 SSHAT, CDR2 FNYEAQ (reference sequence). The CDR3 nucleotides read TGTGCCAGCAGCCCAAGTGGGGAGACCCAGTACTTC. It translates to CASSPSGETQYF.

Judged by abundance, this clone is medium-sized. The chain employs TRBV7-8 and TRBJ2-7; no reliable D call. The germline V gene has CDR1 SGHVS and CDR2 FQNEAQ. Trimming took 2 bases from V and 5 from J, leaving 10 bases between them. The CDR3 length is 13 residues. The DNA for the CDR3 is TGTGCCAGCAGCTTAAAGGCCGGTGACGAGCAGTACTTC. It is translated as CASSLKAGDEQYF.

This clone counts as medium-sized. Other nucleotide sequences in the sample specify the same CDR3. The J gene is TRBJ2-2, the V gene TRBV6-5, with unresolved D. This CDR3 contains 13 residues. The V gene lost 2 bases and the J gene lost 6 bases, with 7 bases spanning the gap. CDR1 is MNHEY, CDR2 SVGAGI, per germline. The CDR3 nucleotides read TGTGCCAGCAGTTACGGTGGCTCCGGGGAGCTGTTTTTT. Protein sequence: CASSYGGSGELFF.

V and J are TRBV5-6 and TRBJ2-3; D could derive from TRBD1 or TRBD2 (5 bases each). This CDR3 is built from 19 residues. Trimming removed 5 bases from V and 4 bases from J, with 29 bases in between. The germline gives CDR1 SGHDT, CDR2 YYEEEE. The CDR3 DNA reads TGTGCCAGCAGTAGTGCCGGGACCAGCCATAATTTGGACGCAGATACGCAGTATTTT. The encoded protein is CASSSAGTSHNLDADTQYF.

This clone was detected only once. V usage is TRBV9 and J usage is TRBJ2-3, with unresolved D. With 7 bases removed from V and 2 bases from J, the gap between germline ends came to 17 bases. CDR3 length: 15 amino acids. Germline lookup yields CDR1 SGDLS and CDR2 YYNGEE. CDR3 in amino acids: CASSADGLDTDTQYF. The CDR3 DNA follows: TGTGCCAGCTCGGCGGACGGCCTAGACACAGATACGCAGTATTTT. The full variable domain, completed using reference TRBV9 and TRBJ2-3, is DSGVTQTPKHLITATGQRVTLRCSPRSGDLSVYWYQQSLDQGLQFLIQYYNGEERAKGNILERFSAQQFPDLHSELNLSSLELGDSALYFCASSADGLDTDTQYFGPGTRLTVL.